The sample holds many counts of the clone carrying this TCR beta chain. RNA transcripts provided the source from which TCR beta CDR3 regions were amplified. The TCR CDR3 first-round RT-PCR relied on the HTBI primer set. TCRdb re-derived calls from the multiplex PCR reads in MiXCR, one entry per CDR3 protein. The table records 550,000 to 700,000 distinct CDR3 sequences, about 14% of them present only once. The sample comes from a study of T cells in Graves' hyperthyroidism and ophthalmopathy. From germline, CDR1 is SGHVS and CDR2 FQNEAQ. The CDR3 contains 15 residues. V shed 2 bases, J shed 3 bases, and the junction held 4 bases outside the gene matches.

The TCR was taken from a woman aged 35 to 49 with Graves' ophthalmopathy. Sequenced sample: blood. The rearrangement links TRBV7-8 to TRBJ1-5, with TRBD1 matching 7 bases. The CDR3 loop reads CASSLSGTVNQPQHF. As DNA, the CDR3 is TGTGCCAGCAGCTTATCCGGGACAGTCAATCAGCCCCAGCATTTT.